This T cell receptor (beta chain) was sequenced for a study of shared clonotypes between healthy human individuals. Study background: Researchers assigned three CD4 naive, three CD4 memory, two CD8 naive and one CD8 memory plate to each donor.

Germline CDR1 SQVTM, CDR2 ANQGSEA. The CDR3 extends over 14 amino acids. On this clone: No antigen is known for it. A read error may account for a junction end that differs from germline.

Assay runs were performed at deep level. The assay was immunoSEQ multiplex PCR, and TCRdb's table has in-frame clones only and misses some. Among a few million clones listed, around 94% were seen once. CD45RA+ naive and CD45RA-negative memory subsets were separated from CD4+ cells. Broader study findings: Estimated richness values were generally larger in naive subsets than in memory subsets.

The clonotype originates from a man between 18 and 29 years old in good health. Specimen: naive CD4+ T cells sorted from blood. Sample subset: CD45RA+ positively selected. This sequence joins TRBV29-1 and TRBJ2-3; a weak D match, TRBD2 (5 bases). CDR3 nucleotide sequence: TGCAGCGTAGAAGGTTGGCGAGGGACAGATACGCAGTATTTT. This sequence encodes CSVEGWRGTDTQYF.